The 17 T cell receptor beta chains listed next were all sequenced from one sample in a study of cytomegalovirus exposure and HLA in healthy donors. The PCR was carried out with 60 Vbeta primers and 13 Jbeta primers. Generated by immunoSEQ multiplex PCR, the TCRdb table keeps only in-frame clones and is missing some. Altogether approximately 110,000 clones are present, less than 80% being singletons, with the ten largest covering around 1.3%. The sample taken for sequencing was PBMCs. Receptors were obtained from a man younger than 40 in good health and CMV-seronegative.

J is TRBJ2-3 and V is TRBV7-9; perhaps TRBD1 as D (6 bases). V dropped 4 bases and J dropped 3 bases, with 11 bases sitting between them. The CDR3 length is 14 residues. Germline CDR1 SEHNR, CDR2 FQNEAQ (reference sequence). CDR3 DNA: TGTGCCAGCAGCTCGCGGACAGTAACAGATACGCAGTATTTT. The encoded protein is CASSSRTVTDTQYF. The whole variable domain, filled in from reference TRBV7-9 and TRBJ2-3, reads DTGVSQNPRHKITKRGQNVTFRCDPISEHNRLYWYRQTLGQGPEFLTYFQNEAQLEKSRLLSDRFSAERPKGSFSTLEIQRTEQGDSAMYLCASSSRTVTDTQYFGPGTRLTVL.

This clone was seen once. This chain uses TRBV7-9 with TRBJ2-1; TRBD1 matches 9 bases. The CDR3 consists of 14 residues. Germline V gene data show CDR1 as SEHNR and CDR2 as FQNEAQ (reference sequence). The V segment lost 5 bases and the J segment 8 bases; nucleotides outside the gene matches: 7. CDR3 region: CASSPGTGLHEQFF. The CDR3 DNA reads as TGTGCCAGCAGCCCCGGGACAGGGTTACATGAGCAGTTCTTC.

The chain employs TRBV4-1 and TRBJ1-3; D uncertain. The V and J ends lost 7 bases and 0 bases respectively, with 7 bases between them. The CDR3 totals 13 residues. Germline V gene data show CDR1 as MGHRA and CDR2 as YSYEKL. The CDR3 nucleotides are TGCGCCAGCAATAGCGGCTCTGGAAACACCATATATTTT. Translating gives CASNSGSGNTIYF.

This clone was counted once. The chain combines TRBV7-2 with TRBJ1-2, with a tentative D call TRBD1 (6 bases). V was trimmed by 5 bases and J by 0 bases, leaving 10 bases between them. Germline CDR1 SGHTA, CDR2 FQGNSA. The CDR3 contains 14 residues. CDR3 coding DNA: TGTGCCAGCAGCCCGCAGGGGACTAACTATGGCTACACCTTC. The encoded protein is CASSPQGTNYGYTF.

This chain links TRBV2 with TRBJ1-4, with 7 bases matching TRBD1. J lost 7 bases, V lost 6 bases, and 5 bases had no gene match. The CDR3 runs 13 residues. Germline-derived CDR1 and CDR2 are SNHLY and FYNNEI. The CDR3 loop reads CASREGAGEKLFF. The CDR3 DNA reads as TGTGCCAGCAGGGAGGGGGCCGGTGAAAAACTGTTTTTT.

The V call is TRBV7-2, the J call TRBJ2-1; D may be TRBD1 (5 bases). Looked up from germline, CDR1 is SGHTA and CDR2 is FQGNSA. V dropped 1 base and J dropped 6 bases, with 10 bases sitting between them. This CDR3 is built from 14 residues. Here the CDR3 reads CASSLGLGANEQFF. CDR3 nucleotides: TGTGCCAGCAGCTTAGGGCTAGGGGCCAATGAGCAGTTCTTC.

CDR3: CASSRDRNTEAFF. The CDR3 region has the DNA TGTGCCAGCAGCCGGGACAGGAACACTGAAGCTTTCTTT. This rearrangement joins TRBV7-2 to TRBJ1-1, with TRBD1 matching 7 bases. Germline CDR1 reads SGHTA; CDR2 reads FQGNSA. J gave up 1 base and V 5 bases, and 1 base lay outside the gene matches. The length of the CDR3 is 13 residues. The whole variable domain, filled in from reference TRBV7-2 and TRBJ1-1, reads GAGVSQSPSNKVTEKGKDVELRCDPISGHTALYWYRQSLGQGLEFLIYFQGNSAPDKSGLPSDRFSAERTGGSVSTLTIQRTQQEDSAVYLCASSRDRNTEAFFGQGTRLTVV.

The J gene is TRBJ1-6, the V gene TRBV19; 11 positions match TRBD1. CDR1 and CDR2 from the germline V gene are LNHDA and SQIVND (reference sequence). The CDR3 totals 15 residues. V dropped 8 bases and J dropped 7; count of bases not matched to a gene: 7. CDR3 residues: CASGDRGIYNSPLHF. The CDR3 DNA reads TGTGCCAGTGGGGACAGGGGGATTTACAATTCACCCCTCCACTTT.

The chain recombines TRBV6-5 with TRBJ2-3; 11 nucleotides match TRBD2. There are 15 residues in the CDR3. Germline V CDR1 and CDR2: MNHEY, SVGAGI. The trim removed 6 bases at V and 3 bases at J, leaving 5 bases unmatched. The CDR3 region is CASRDSGGATDTQYF. CDR3 DNA: TGTGCCAGCAGGGATAGCGGGGGGGCAACAGATACGCAGTATTTT.

The chain carries TRBV28 and TRBJ2-2; D is uncertain. Germline CDR1 reads MDHEN; CDR2 reads SYDVKM. The CDR3 covers 14 residues. The ends were cut back, 3 bases at V and 1 base at J, with 6 bases in the middle. The CDR3 DNA reads TGTGCCAGCAGTTTTTCAGGGAACACCGGGGAGCTGTTTTTT. Its protein is CASSFSGNTGELFF.

This chain uses TRBV4-1 with TRBJ1-3, with a weak D call TRBD1 (6 bases). This CDR3 has 16 amino acids. V lost 6 bases, J lost 4 bases, and 19 bases lay in between. Germline CDR1 is MGHRA and CDR2 is YSYEKL. The CDR3 DNA reads TGCGCCAGCAGTCCTGACAGGCTAAGAGGAGGAAACACCATATATTTT. Translation gives CASSPDRLRGGNTIYF.

This sequence joins TRBV6-6 and TRBJ1-6; 8 nucleotides agree with TRBD1. The CDR3 sequence is 16 residues long. Germline values: CDR1 MNHNY, CDR2 SVGAGI (reference sequence). Losses at the gene ends were 5 bases for V and 8 bases for J; bases not matched to a gene: 11. CDR3 protein: CASSARGQGAHSPLHF. DNA of the CDR3: TGTGCCAGCAGTGCCCGCGGACAGGGCGCACATTCACCCCTCCACTTT.

The V and J genes are TRBV9 and TRBJ1-1; 8 bases line up with TRBD1. V was clipped by 0 bases and J by 4 bases; unmatched bases: 5. Per germline, CDR1 SGDLS and CDR2 YYNGEE. The CDR3 totals 15 residues. This chain's CDR3 is CASSVGHTGGTEAFF. Written as DNA, the CDR3 is TGTGCCAGCAGCGTAGGACATACAGGGGGCACTGAAGCTTTCTTT.

This clone was recorded once. V is TRBV27 and J is TRBJ2-2; D is perhaps TRBD2 (6 bases). V dropped 3 bases and J dropped 4 bases, with 12 bases sitting between them. CDR1 is MNHEY and CDR2 is SMNVEV in the germline V gene (reference sequence). This CDR3 has 15 residues. CDR3 protein: CASSFTGVITGELFF. CDR3 nucleotides: TGTGCCAGCAGTTTTACGGGGGTGATCACCGGGGAGCTGTTTTTT.

This rearrangement joins TRBV7-2 to TRBJ1-5; D remains unclear. This CDR3 contains 13 residues. Trimming removed 5 bases from V and 7 bases from J, with 12 bases in between. CDR1 and CDR2 from the germline V gene are SGHTA and FQGNSA. The chain's CDR3 is CASSPRVGQPQHF. Here the CDR3 DNA reads TGTGCCAGCAGCCCGAGGGTGGGACAGCCCCAGCATTTT.

This chain links TRBV7-9 with TRBJ1-5, with D possibly being TRBD1 (6 bases). This CDR3 spans 17 amino acids. Per the germline V gene, CDR1 is SEHNR and CDR2 is FQNEAQ (reference sequence). The V gene lost 1 base and the J gene lost 0 bases, with 13 bases spanning the gap. The CDR3 region is CASSLGSWTDSNQPQHF. In DNA form, the CDR3 reads TGTGCCAGCAGCTTAGGGTCATGGACAGATAGCAATCAGCCCCAGCATTTT.

The V and J genes are TRBV30 and TRBJ2-5; D call uncertain. This CDR3 spans 14 amino acids. CDR1 is GTSNPN and CDR2 is SVGIG in the germline V gene (reference sequence). The V gene lost 1 base and the J gene lost 1 base, with 10 bases spanning the gap. CDR3 protein: CAWSEDTFQETQYF. CDR3 nucleotides: TGTGCCTGGAGTGAAGACACCTTCCAAGAGACCCAGTACTTC.